This T cell receptor (beta chain) was observed in a study of PD-1 and CTLA-4 blockade in melanoma (dated by TCRdb to about 2021). About the full investigation: In patients with melanoma, the researchers looked at the effects of CTLA-4 blockade versus PD-1 blockade on the CD8 T cell response that was melanoma-reactive.

Turning to this clone: Its antigen target is currently unknown. No clone much larger than this one lies a single base away; base qualities are absent.

V and J lose 1 base and 2 bases, and a span of 14 bases separates them. Spanning cysteine to phenylalanine, the CDR3 consists of 16 amino acids. Only the CDR3 DNA is retained, 48 bases long and in frame from the first base. The germline V gene encodes CDR1 LNHNV and CDR2 YYDKDF (reference sequence). Libraries were made using the immunoSEQ multiplex PCR assay. Not all clones reach the TCRdb copy of this immuneACCESS table, which keeps in-frame sequences only. Checked studies attribute under half of the gap to unresolved V genes and leave the rest unexplained. Within this sample are roughly 30,000 clones, with around 90% of them counted one time only. The ten largest clones represent 6.5% to 9.5% of the sample.

The source was CD8+ T cells from peripheral blood, collected from a patient given anti-PD-1 treatment. The rearrangement combines TRBV15 with TRBJ1-2; the D gene is perhaps TRBD1, on 5 matching bases. This clonotype originated in a human donor with melanoma. The CDR3 reads CATSRVKGTANYGYTF. The nucleotide sequence is given as TGTGCCACCAGCAGAGTCAAGGGGACGGCGAACTATGGCTACACCTTC.